One sample yielded the 14 T cell receptor beta chains listed below, sequenced in a study of control samples from healthy donors and cancer patients (dated by TCRdb to 2019 to 2021). The library was prepared using the immunoSEQ multiplex PCR assay. Held by TCRdb, this immuneACCESS table contains in-frame sequences only and omits some clones. Under half of the omission traces to an unresolved V gene where checked; the cause of the rest is unknown. This sample comprises tens of thousands of clones, about 90% of them detected only once. The ten largest clonotypes hold 40% of the sample. Sequencing was performed on PBMCs. These receptors all come from a man in his forties or fifties with head and neck cancer.

V and J are TRBV21-1 and TRBJ1-1. TRBV21-1 represents a pseudogene. This CDR3 is 12 amino acids long. The CDR3 coding sequence is TGTGCCAGCCTCGGTGGGGGCACTGAAGCTTTCTTT. Translated, it gives CASLGGGTEAFF.

The J gene is TRBJ2-1, the V gene TRBV30; weak D call: TRBD2 (7 bases). In germline, CDR1 is GTSNPN, CDR2 SVGIG (reference sequence). The ends were cut back, 3 bases at V and 2 bases at J, with 14 bases in the middle. This CDR3 has 15 residues. The CDR3 protein is CAWSGGRGAYNEQFF. The CDR3 nucleotides are TGTGCCTGGAGCGGGGGCCGGGGGGCCTACAATGAGCAGTTCTTC. Variable domain in full (rest from reference TRBV30 and TRBJ2-1): SQTIHQWPATLVQPVGSPLSLECTVEGTSNPNLYWYRQAAGRGLQLLFYSVGIGQISSEVPQNLSASRPQDRQFILSSKKLLLSDSGFYLCAWSGGRGAYNEQFFGPGTRLTVL.

V usage is TRBV5-4 and J usage is TRBJ2-6; 11 bases are a match to TRBD2. J was trimmed by 0 bases and V by 3 bases; bases with no gene match: 2. The CDR3 length is 17 residues. Germline values: CDR1 SGHNT, CDR2 YYREEE (reference sequence). The CDR3 sequence is CASSSTSGGSGANVLTF. CDR3 DNA: TGTGCCAGCAGCTCTACTAGCGGGGGCTCTGGGGCCAACGTCCTGACTTTC. Drawing the rest from reference TRBV5-4 and TRBJ2-6, the complete variable domain is ETGVTQSPTHLIKTRGQQVTLRCSSQSGHNTVSWYQQALGQGPQFIFQYYREEENGRGNFPPRFSGLQFPNYSSELNVNALELDDSALYLCASSSTSGGSGANVLTFGAGSRLTVL.

CDR3 loop: CASSARQGDGETQYF. The CDR3 DNA reads TGTGCCAGCAGCGCCCGACAGGGTGATGGAGAGACCCAGTACTTC. The rearrangement uses TRBV9 and TRBJ2-5, with 7 bases matching TRBD1. V was pared by 3 bases and J by 4 bases, with 9 bases of the junction left unmatched. CDR3 length equals 15 residues. Per germline, CDR1 SGDLS and CDR2 YYNGEE.

The table lists this clone with a count of one. The chain has TRBV20-1 and TRBJ2-3, with TRBD2 matching over 7 bases. The CDR3 is made up of 11 amino acids. Germline CDR1 DFQATT, CDR2 SNEGSKA (reference sequence). After removal of 5 bases from V and 14 bases from J, the junction contained 10 bases not matched to a gene. Here the CDR3 DNA reads TGCAGTGCTGCGACTAGCTCAGCACGGTATTTT. Its protein product is CSAATSSARYF.

CDR3 DNA: TGTGCCAGCAGCTTACGTAGGGAAACGAACGGGGAGCTGTTTTTT. It is translated as CASSLRRETNGELFF. V is TRBV7-8 and J is TRBJ2-2; no clear D gene. V lost 2 bases and J lost 7, with 14 bases in between. The CDR3 runs 15 residues. Germline CDR1 reads SGHVS; CDR2 reads FQNEAQ. The entire variable domain, with the rest obtained from reference TRBV7-8 and TRBJ2-2, is as follows: GAGVSQSPRYKVAKRGQDVALRCDPISGHVSLFWYQQALGQGPEFLTYFQNEAQLDKSGLPSDRFFAERPEGSVSTLKIQRTQQEDSAVYLCASSLRRETNGELFFGEGSRLTVL.

Of note for this clone: One end of the junction varies from germline; a read error may be responsible. This chain joins TRBV11-2 and TRBJ1-2; D not resolved. Germline V CDR1 and CDR2: SGHAT, FQNNGV. The CDR3 loop spans 11 amino acids. CDR3 DNA: TGTGCCAGCAGCACCCAAGGTGCCAGAGCATTC. This codes for CASSTQGARAF.

The CDR3 here is CASTLGTSGRTETQYF. As DNA, the CDR3 is TGTGCCAGCACCCTCGGGACTAGCGGGAGGACCGAGACCCAGTACTTC. This rearrangement joins TRBV2 to TRBJ2-5; 15 bases are shared with TRBD2. The germline gives CDR1 SNHLY, CDR2 FYNNEI. The CDR3 runs to 16 residues. With 7 bases clipped from V and 5 bases from J, the junction kept 8 bases outside the gene matches.

The V call is TRBV7-2, the J call TRBJ2-7, with a possible D match to TRBD1 (6 bases). The ends were cut back, 3 bases at V and 3 bases at J, with 12 bases in the middle. The CDR3 extends over 14 amino acids. Germline V gene lookup returns CDR1 SGHTA and CDR2 FQGNSA. For the CDR3, the DNA is TGTGCCAGCAGCTTCGTCCAGGGGAGCTACGAGCAGTACTTC. It translates to CASSFVQGSYEQYF.

The rearrangement links TRBV10-3 to TRBJ2-5; possibly TRBD1 for D (6 bases). Trimming cost V 6 bases and J 2 bases, with 13 bases left between them. The CDR3 is 14 amino acids. The germline V gene has CDR1 ENHRY and CDR2 SYGVKD. CDR3 loop: CAISTKGQQETQYF. CDR3 DNA sequence: TGTGCCATCAGCACTAAAGGACAGCAAGAGACCCAGTACTTC.

J is TRBJ1-6 and V is TRBV21-1; the listed D gene, TRBD1, was not tested against the DNA. TRBV21-1 is a pseudogene. CDR3 length: 20 amino acids. The CDR3 spells CASSKPSMVGADREDSPLHF. The CDR3 region has the DNA TGTGCCAGCAGCAAGCCATCGATGGTGGGGGCCGACAGGGAAGATTCACCCCTCCACTTT.

J is TRBJ1-1 and V is TRBV19, with D hard to call. From germline, CDR1 is LNHDA and CDR2 SQIVND (reference sequence). This CDR3 has 14 residues. Between the trimmed V and J ends, which lost 1 base and 1 base, there was a span of 7 bases. The CDR3, as DNA: TGTGCCAGTAGTATAGCGGGCCCGAACACTGAAGCTTTCTTT. This sequence encodes CASSIAGPNTEAFF.

The rearrangement uses TRBV11-1 and TRBJ1-1, with D unclear. CDR1 is SGHAT, CDR2 FQDESV, per germline (reference sequence). The V and J ends lost 1 base and 0 bases respectively, with 12 bases between them. The CDR3 has 16 residues. Here the CDR3 reads CASSLGSVYMNTEAFF. CDR3 bases: TGTGCCAGCAGCTTAGGGTCAGTGTACATGAACACTGAAGCTTTCTTT.

The table lists this clone with a few counts. The rearrangement links TRBV28 to TRBJ2-7; no definite D call. CDR1 MDHEN and CDR2 SYDVKM come from the germline V gene. CDR3 length: 11 amino acids. V lost 6 bases to trimming and J lost 7 bases, with 10 bases between them. The CDR3 coding sequence is TGTGCCAGCAGGCCGCCGCGGGAGCAGTACTTC. Translation: CASRPPREQYF.